This T cell receptor (beta chain) was observed in a study of cytomegalovirus exposure and HLA in healthy donors. The primer mix had 60 Vbeta and 13 Jbeta primers. Here immunoSEQ multiplex PCR was the method, and the copy in TCRdb shows in-frame clones only, minus some. The table lists fewer than 150,000 clones, about 79% of them singletons. Study-wide points: Specific recognition of CMV antigens was confirmed in vitro for a few chains (all CMV-associated). TRBV6-2, TRBV6-3 and some other V segments were unresolvable in 87-base-pair reads. Available immune exposure information was restricted to CMV serostatus only. In a later analysis, several top co-occurrence clusters appeared linked to parvovirus B19, influenza, CMV and Epstein-Barr virus.

This CDR3 has 13 amino acids. V shed 5 bases, J shed 4 bases, and the junction held 3 bases outside the gene matches. Germline values: CDR1 LNHDA, CDR2 SQIVND (reference sequence). With regard to this clone: Its specificity is unknown.

The sequence came from a male donor in good health and CMV-seronegative. Material for sequencing was PBMCs. The rearrangement uses TRBV19 and TRBJ2-5; 8 positions match TRBD1. CDR3: CASSDRGRETQYF. CDR3 nucleotides: TGTGCCAGTAGTGACAGGGGAAGAGAGACCCAGTACTTC.